This T cell receptor beta chain stems from a study of glioma-infiltrating T cells. The junction had 8 bases not matched to a gene; V was cut back by 10 bases and J by 6 bases. The CDR3 consists of 13 residues. Germline V gene data show CDR1 as KGHDR and CDR2 as SFDVKD. This clonotype was counted many times. Its antigen is as yet unknown. Overall study findings and caveats: CDR3 overlap between tissue and blood was very small. Tissue-blood divergence was below expectation in non-neoplastic patients, above in gliomas.

The iRepertoire nested amplicon-rescue multiplex PCR amplified TCR alpha and beta CDR3s from RNA. Input was roughly 85-450 ng of tissue mRNA or PBMC total RNA. MiXCR, run by TCRdb on the multiplex PCR reads, gives a single entry per CDR3 protein. The data contain around 140,000 distinct CDR3 sequences, about two fifths of them seen just once; the ten biggest clones take up about a fifth. This sequence was found in a human donor with low-grade glioma or glioblastoma, undergoing nonglioma brain surgery, or in good health (not recorded which). Material: glioma tissue, nonneoplastic brain tissue, or PBMCs (not recorded which). V is TRBV24-1 and J is TRBJ2-3; 8 bases fit TRBD1. In DNA form, the CDR3 reads TGTGCCACAAGACAGGGGTTCGGTGATACGCAGTATTTT. Its translation: CATRQGFGDTQYF.